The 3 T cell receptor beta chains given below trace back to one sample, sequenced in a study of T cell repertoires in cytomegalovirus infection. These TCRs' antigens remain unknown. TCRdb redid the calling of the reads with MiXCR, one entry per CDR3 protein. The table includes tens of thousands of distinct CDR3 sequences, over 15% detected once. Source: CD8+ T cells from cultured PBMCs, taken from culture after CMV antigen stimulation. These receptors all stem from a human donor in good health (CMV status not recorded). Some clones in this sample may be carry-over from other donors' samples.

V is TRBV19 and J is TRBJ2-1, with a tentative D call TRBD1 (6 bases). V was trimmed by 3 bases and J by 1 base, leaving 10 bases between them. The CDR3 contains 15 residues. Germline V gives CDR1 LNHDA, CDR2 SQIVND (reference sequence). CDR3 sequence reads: CASSIQQGSYNEQFF. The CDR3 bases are TGTGCCAGTAGTATCCAACAGGGATCCTACAATGAGCAGTTCTTC.

CDR3 sequence: CASSLRREGLNNEQFF. The CDR3 coding sequence is TGCGCCAGCAGCTTGAGGCGGGAGGGCCTCAACAATGAGCAGTTCTTC. The rearrangement joins TRBV5-1 to TRBJ2-1; TRBD2 matches 9 bases. The germline V gene has CDR1 SGHRS and CDR2 YFSETQ. There are 16 residues in the CDR3. The V and J ends lost 1 base and 5 bases, in that order; junction bases with no gene match: 7.

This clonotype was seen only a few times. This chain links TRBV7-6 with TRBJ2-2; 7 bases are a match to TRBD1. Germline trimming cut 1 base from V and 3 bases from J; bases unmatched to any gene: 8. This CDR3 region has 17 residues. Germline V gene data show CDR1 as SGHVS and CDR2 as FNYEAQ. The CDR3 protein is CASSLDPSTGDTGELFF. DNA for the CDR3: TGTGCCAGCAGCTTAGACCCCTCTACAGGGGACACCGGGGAGCTGTTTTTT.